What follows are 10 T cell receptor beta chains derived from one specimen sequenced in a study of T cells in Graves' hyperthyroidism and ophthalmopathy. The source material, RNA transcripts, was used to amplify TCR beta CDR3 regions. Carried out on the TCR CDR3, a first-round RT-PCR used the HTBI primer set. Each CDR3 protein gets one entry after TCRdb re-called the multiplex PCR reads with MiXCR. The sample consists of around 520,000 distinct CDR3 sequences, about 15% of them appearing once. Input material: blood. The origin of the receptors is a woman between 18 and 30 years old with Graves' hyperthyroidism.

J is TRBJ2-7 and V is TRBV20-1; tentative D call: TRBD2 (6 bases). Germline CDR1 reads DFQATT; CDR2 reads SNEGSKA (reference sequence). CDR3 size: 13 residues. V dropped 1 base and J dropped 3 bases, with 10 bases sitting between them. The CDR3 DNA reads TGCAGTGCTAGAGGGGGCGGGGACTACGAGCAGTACGTC. This codes for CSARGGGDYEQYV.

The table lists this clonotype with many counts. V gene TRBV7-9 combines with J gene TRBJ1-1; D may be TRBD1 (6 bases). Germline V gene data show CDR1 as SEHNR and CDR2 as FQNEAQ (reference sequence). The CDR3 extends over 17 amino acids. V shed 1 base and J shed 1 base, with 16 bases lying between them. CDR3 amino acids: CASSLVGAGDKNTEAFF. Written as DNA, the CDR3 is TGTGCCAGCAGCTTAGTAGGGGCAGGGGATAAGAACACTGAAGCTTTCTTT.

This clonotype was counted at least ten times. The CDR3 is CASSLAHGGVEAFF. Written as DNA, the CDR3 is TGTGCCAGCAGTTTAGCGCACGGAGGGGTTGAAGCTTTCTTT. The genes are TRBV12-3 or TRBV12-4 and TRBJ1-1; D perhaps matches TRBD1 (5 bases). The CDR3 covers 14 residues. V dropped 0 bases and J dropped 7 bases, with 12 bases sitting between them.

The chain is built from TRBV6-4 and TRBJ2-5; D is possibly TRBD2 (5 bases). V shed 3 bases and J shed 5 bases, with 16 bases lying between them. Germline CDR1 MRHNA, CDR2 SNTAGT. CDR3 length equals 15 residues. CDR3 sequence (DNA): TGTGCCAGCAGTGAAGCAGAGCGGATTGGCGAGACCCAGTACTTC. Encoded protein: CASSEAERIGETQYF.

To note about this clonotype: A junction boundary mismatches the germline segment, possibly from a read error. CDR3 sequence: CAWGGTGTSPPSHNEQFF. CDR3 sequence (DNA): TGTGCCTGGGGGGGGACCGGGACTAGCCCCCCCTCCCACAATGAGCAGTTCTTC. V gene TRBV30 combines with J gene TRBJ2-1; 9 nucleotides match TRBD2. Germline V gene data show CDR1 as GTSNPN and CDR2 as SVGIG (reference sequence). The CDR3 covers 18 residues.

Concerning this clonotype itself: At one of its ends the junction is not consistent with the germline gene, which may arise from a read error. The rearrangement joins TRBV5-1 to TRBJ2-5; either TRBD1 or TRBD2 may fit D (5 bases each). The CDR3 consists of 14 residues. Per the germline V gene, CDR1 is SGHRS and CDR2 is YFSETQ. CDR3 loop: CASRLGSGAETQYF. CDR3 nucleotides: TGCGCCAGCAGGTTGGGATCCGGGGCAGAGACCCAGTACTTC.

This clonotype was detected only a few times. The chain joins TRBV5-4 to TRBJ2-3; D unresolved. CDR3 length equals 15 residues. Germline V gene lookup returns CDR1 SGHNT and CDR2 YYREEE (reference sequence). V lost 0 bases, J lost 3 bases, and 11 bases lay in between. CDR3 sequence reads: CASSLALLNTDTQYF. CDR3 in DNA: TGTGCCAGCAGCTTGGCACTCCTCAATACAGATACGCAGTATTTT.

There are many counts of this clonotype. In nucleotides, the CDR3 is TGCAGTGCTATTGCAGGGAATGAGCAGTTCTTC. It encodes CSAIAGNEQFF. J is TRBJ2-1 and V is TRBV20-1; D may be TRBD1 (5 bases). CDR3 length equals 11 residues. Germline CDR1 and CDR2: DFQATT and SNEGSKA (reference sequence). Trimming pared 4 bases from V and 7 bases from J, leaving 8 bases between.

Ten or more counts support this clonotype. The chain employs TRBV30 and TRBJ2-4; tentative D call: TRBD2 (5 bases). Germline V gene lookup returns CDR1 GTSNPN and CDR2 SVGIG (reference sequence). Trimming left V 2 bases short and J 5 bases short, with 10 bases between. The CDR3 is 13 amino acids. CDR3 amino acids: CAWSPQAENIQYF. The CDR3 nucleotides are TGTGCCTGGAGTCCTCAAGCGGAAAACATTCAGTACTTC.

The table lists this clonotype with many counts. The chain joins TRBV5-6 to TRBJ2-5; 10 bases align to TRBD2. The ends lost 0 bases at V and 0 bases at J; junction bases unmatched: 2. CDR1 and CDR2 (germline): SGHDT, YYEEEE. The CDR3 consists of 16 residues. The CDR3 nucleotides read TGTGCCAGCAGCTTGGTCACTAGCGGGAACCAAGAGACCCAGTACTTC. This gives the protein CASSLVTSGNQETQYF.